The 14 T cell receptor beta chains below were found in one sample sequenced in a study of blood T cells in healthy people across ages. The second PCR ran about 6 to 11 cycles with a sample-barcoded 5' primer and J-beta primers. Each CDR3 protein gets one entry after TCRdb re-called the 5' RACE reads with MiXCR. This sample has about 1.7 million distinct CDR3 sequences, with 28% found just once. The sequenced sample consisted of blood. The source of these receptors is a woman in her thirties in good health.

This CDR3 is CASSLRTGNYSPLHF. CDR3 coding DNA: TGTGCCAGCTCACTGCGGACAGGGAATTATTCACCCCTCCACTTT. J is TRBJ1-6 and V is TRBV18; 8 nucleotides agree with TRBD1. Per the germline V gene, CDR1 is KGHSH and CDR2 is LQKENI. The CDR3 covers 15 residues. V lost 4 bases to trimming and J lost 8 bases; unmatched junction nucleotides: 7.

The table lists this clonotype with a few counts. This chain connects TRBV20-1 to TRBJ2-7; weak D call: TRBD1 (5 bases). CDR1 and CDR2 (germline): DFQATT, SNEGSKA (reference sequence). The CDR3 sequence is 13 residues long. The CDR3 is CSALGVSPYEQYF. DNA of the CDR3: TGCAGCGCCTTAGGGGTTAGCCCCTACGAGCAGTACTTC.

This clonotype was seen a few times. The genes are TRBV11-2 and TRBJ2-7; 10 bases are shared with TRBD2. CDR3 length: 17 amino acids. Trimming removed 3 bases from V and 1 base from J; junction bases left unmatched: 9. The germline gives CDR1 SGHAT, CDR2 FQNNGV. Here the CDR3 reads CASSFVLAGPPSYEQYF. DNA of the CDR3: TGTGCCAGCAGCTTTGTACTAGCGGGACCACCGTCCTACGAGCAGTACTTC.

Comments on this clonotype: Germline and junction disagree at one end, which may indicate a read error. The CDR3 DNA follows: TGTGTCAGCAGCTTAGAGTGGAACACTGAAGCTTTCTTT. It encodes CVSSLEWNTEAFF. This rearrangement joins TRBV7-3 to TRBJ1-1; D unclear. Looked up from germline, CDR1 is SGHTA and CDR2 is FQGTGA. The CDR3 consists of 13 residues.

This clonotype was seen only a few times. The chain recombines TRBV5-1 with TRBJ2-3; TRBD2 aligns across 11 bases. The CDR3 extends over 17 amino acids. Per germline, CDR1 SGHRS and CDR2 YFSETQ. V lost 4 bases to trimming and J lost 9 bases; unmatched junction nucleotides: 16. The CDR3 is CASSLDSGGAEYETQYF. The DNA of the CDR3 is TGCGCCAGCAGCCTTGATAGCGGGGGGGCCGAGTATGAGACGCAGTATTTT.

The J gene is TRBJ2-3, the V gene TRBV3-1; D tentatively fits TRBD1 or TRBD2 (6 bases each). V lost 1 base and J 2 bases, leaving 25 bases between the germline ends. This CDR3 contains 20 residues. CDR1 LGHDT and CDR2 YNNKEL come from the germline V gene (reference sequence). CDR3 DNA sequence: TGTGCCAGCAGCCAAGTTGTAATGGCATTCGGGGGCCCGAACACAGATACGCAGTATTTT. Translating it yields CASSQVVMAFGGPNTDTQYF.

This clonotype was seen at least ten times. The V and J genes are TRBV10-3 and TRBJ2-7; D not certain. Germline loops: CDR1 ENHRY, CDR2 SYGVKD. V was cut by 10 bases and J by 4 bases, with 14 bases left in between. The CDR3 sequence is 12 residues long. DNA of the CDR3: TGTGCCAACCCGCTGTCGCGGTACGAGCAGTACTTC. Protein product: CANPLSRYEQYF.

Points on this clonotype: A read error may produce the germline difference seen at one junction end. This chain joins TRBV5-1 and TRBJ2-3; 8 bases fit TRBD2. Germline CDR1 SGHRS, CDR2 YFSETQ. This CDR3 spans 15 amino acids. The CDR3, as DNA: TGCGTCAGCAGCCAAACTAGCGGTAGCACAGATACGCAGTATTTT. This gives the protein CVSSQTSGSTDTQYF.

This clonotype was observed a handful of times. The chain recombines TRBV5-6 with TRBJ1-2; possible D gene TRBD1, 6 bases. V dropped 7 bases and J dropped 0 bases, with 16 bases sitting between them. CDR1 and CDR2 (germline): SGHDT, YYEEEE. The CDR3 is 15 residues long. The CDR3 DNA reads TGTGCCAGCGGAGATGACAGGACCGCTAACTATGGCTACACCTTC. Its translation: CASGDDRTANYGYTF.

The chain links TRBV20-1 to TRBJ2-7; D unclear. V gave up 3 bases and J gave up 4 bases, with 7 bases separating them. Germline CDR1 reads DFQATT; CDR2 reads SNEGSKA (reference sequence). This CDR3 comprises 11 residues. CDR3 DNA: TGCAGTGCTAGCGTACGGTACGAGCAGTACTTC. It encodes CSASVRYEQYF.

This clonotype showed up many times. The V gene is TRBV6-6, the J gene TRBJ2-6; no definite D call. The CDR3 spans 13 residues. The V gene's germline CDR1 is MNHNY and CDR2 SVGAGI (reference sequence). Trimming stripped 7 bases from V and 0 bases from J, with 4 bases between. The CDR3 spells CASTTSGANVLTF. CDR3 bases: TGTGCCAGCACCACCTCTGGGGCCAACGTCCTGACTTTC.

This clonotype was seen ten or more times. The chain couples TRBV12-3 or TRBV12-4 to TRBJ1-6; tentatively, D is TRBD1 (5 bases). The CDR3 spans 14 residues. The V end lost 1 base, the J end lost 7 bases, and 8 bases lay between the germline ends. CDR3 residues: CASSLGGRNSPLHF. In DNA form, the CDR3 reads TGTGCCAGCAGTTTAGGGGGCAGGAATTCACCCCTCCACTTT.

This rearrangement joins TRBV6-2 or TRBV6-3 to TRBJ1-5; D gene ambiguous. The ends were cut back, 4 bases at V and 6 bases at J, with 10 bases in the middle. This CDR3 is 13 amino acids long. Germline V gene data show CDR1 as MNHEY and CDR2 as SVGEGT. The CDR3 DNA follows: TGTGCCAGCAGTTCTGAAAGGCGTCAGCCCCAGCATTTT. Protein product: CASSSERRQPQHF.

With regard to this clonotype: A much larger clone differs from this one at a single base, so this may be a read error. This rearrangement joins TRBV12-3 or TRBV12-4 to TRBJ2-7, with D maybe TRBD1 (6 bases). CDR3 size: 12 residues. CDR3 amino acids: CAGSRGRYEQYF. CDR3 in DNA: TGTGCCGGCAGCAGGGGCCGGTACGAGCAGTACTTC.